The 29 T cell receptor beta chains below were found in one sample sequenced in a study of T-cell reconstitution after alpha-beta-depleted transplantation in children. Using unique molecular identifiers, the investigators prepared the TCRbeta library. TCRdb re-derived calls from the PCR reads in MiXCR, one entry per CDR3 protein. The sample records roughly 300,000 distinct CDR3 sequences, around a tenth being singletons. Sequenced here: peripheral blood, sampled 180 days after TCRalphabeta/CD19-depleted stem cell transplant. The receptor source for this set is a male patient between 2 and 9 years old who had a stem cell transplant for chronic granulomatous disease, so the T cells may come from the graft donor.

This clonotype was found many times. This rearrangement joins TRBV20-1 to TRBJ1-4, with D perhaps TRBD1 (6 bases). Germline V gene data show CDR1 as DFQATT and CDR2 as SNEGSKA (reference sequence). V lost 0 bases, J lost 7 bases, and 18 bases lay in between. The CDR3 is 16 amino acids. DNA of the CDR3: TGCAGTGCTAGAGATTCGGCCGGGGGGGCAGGTGAAAAACTGTTTTTT. Translated, it gives CSARDSAGGAGEKLFF.

This clonotype was seen ten or more times. The V call is TRBV5-6, the J call TRBJ2-3; a possible D gene is TRBD2 (6 bases). Germline CDR1 reads SGHDT; CDR2 reads YYEEEE. CDR3 length equals 16 residues. With 1 base removed from V and 1 base from J, the gap between germline ends came to 13 bases. Written as DNA, the CDR3 is TGTGCCAGCAGCTTGTTGGAGGGCAGGGGCACAGATACGCAGTATTTT. Its translation: CASSLLEGRGTDTQYF.

This clonotype was observed a single time. This sequence may be a read error, since a much larger clone differs from it by one base. This chain joins TRBV29-1 and TRBJ2-1; 8 bases line up with TRBD2. V lost 8 bases to trimming and J lost 8 bases; unmatched junction nucleotides: 14. This CDR3 comprises 14 residues. Germline CDR1 is SQVTM and CDR2 is ANQGSEA. The CDR3 region has the DNA TGCAGCCTTGCCAGGATTAGCGGGGTGGATGAGCAGTTCTTC. Translated, it gives CSLARISGVDEQFF.

This clonotype was seen repeatedly, ten times or more. The gene calls are TRBV10-3 and TRBJ2-7; TRBD2 is a possible D gene (6 bases). There are 14 residues in the CDR3. The germline CDR1 and CDR2 sequences are ENHRY and SYGVKD. Trimming stripped 11 bases from V and 2 bases from J, with 19 bases between. The CDR3 DNA sequence: TGTGCCGCTAAGTGGGGGACTCCTGCCTACGAGCAGTACTTC. Protein product: CAAKWGTPAYEQYF.

This clonotype has ten or more counts. The chain uses TRBV11-3 and TRBJ2-2; weak D call: TRBD2 (6 bases). The CDR3 has 17 residues. Trimming pared 2 bases from V and 7 bases from J, leaving 20 bases between. Germline V lookup: CDR1 SGHNT, CDR2 YENEEA. The CDR3 sequence is CASSLMQGLSPFGELFF. DNA for the CDR3: TGTGCCAGCAGCTTAATGCAGGGACTTTCCCCTTTCGGGGAGCTGTTTTTT.

This clonotype was recorded at least ten times. This chain uses TRBV9 with TRBJ1-1, with no clear D. Deletions cut 0 bases from V and 3 bases from J, with 6 bases between. This CDR3 is built from 13 residues. Germline V gene lookup returns CDR1 SGDLS and CDR2 YYNGEE. The CDR3 sequence is CASSVVEDTEAFF. In nucleotides, the CDR3 is TGTGCCAGCAGCGTAGTAGAGGACACTGAAGCTTTCTTT.

Concerning this clonotype: A much larger clone is a single base away; this may be a read error. V gene TRBV2 combines with J gene TRBJ2-6; 9 bases agree with TRBD2. The V segment lost 11 bases and the J segment 0 bases; nucleotides outside the gene matches: 11. The CDR3 has 17 residues. The V gene's germline CDR1 is SNHLY and CDR2 FYNNEI. In nucleotides, the CDR3 is TGTGCCTTCGATGGGACTAGCCCCAGCTCTGGGGCCAACGTCCTGACTTTC. Its protein product is CAFDGTSPSSGANVLTF.

This clonotype was seen ten or more times. The V gene is TRBV18, the J gene TRBJ2-7; D uncertain. Between the trimmed V and J ends, which lost 8 bases and 3 bases, there was a span of 8 bases. Germline V CDR1 and CDR2: KGHSH, LQKENI. The CDR3 length is 11 residues. The CDR3 here is CASSPDYEQYF. CDR3 DNA: TGTGCCAGCAGCCCTGACTACGAGCAGTACTTC.

About this clonotype: A clone one base away is much larger, so this may be a read error. The chain carries TRBV6-1 and TRBJ2-7; 8 positions agree with TRBD1. Per the germline V gene, CDR1 is MNHNS and CDR2 is SASEGT. V lost 5 bases, J lost 12 bases, and 15 bases stayed unmatched. The CDR3 runs 14 residues. CDR3 in amino acids: CASSRSASQGALYF. DNA of the CDR3: TGTGCCAGCAGTCGAAGCGCGAGTCAGGGGGCATTGTACTTC.

This clonotype appeared many times. The chain carries TRBV29-1 and TRBJ2-5; 9 nucleotides line up with TRBD2. V lost 6 bases and J lost 3; bases outside the gene matches: 8. From germline, CDR1 is SQVTM and CDR2 ANQGSEA. This CDR3 comprises 14 residues. The CDR3 nucleotides are TGCAGCGTCCGCCCTCGACTAGCGGAAGAGACCCAGTACTTC. This sequence encodes CSVRPRLAEETQYF.

In its sample, this clonotype was seen many times. This sequence joins TRBV19 and TRBJ2-7; TRBD1 is a possible D gene (5 bases). This CDR3 comprises 13 residues. Per germline, CDR1 LNHDA and CDR2 SQIVND (reference sequence). V gave up 9 bases and J gave up 0 bases, with 12 bases separating them. For the CDR3, the DNA is TGTGCCAGCTCCAGGGTCCTCTCCTACGAGCAGTACTTC. This encodes CASSRVLSYEQYF.

This clonotype was seen at least ten times. The CDR3 here is CASKGSGYEQYF. In nucleotides, the CDR3 is TGTGCCAGCAAAGGTAGCGGCTACGAGCAGTACTTC. The chain couples TRBV6-2 or TRBV6-3 to TRBJ2-7; D may be TRBD2 (6 bases). CDR3 length equals 12 residues. Trimming took 7 bases from V and 3 from J, leaving 10 bases between them. From germline, CDR1 is MNHEY and CDR2 SVGEGT.

This clonotype has a count of ten or more. This rearrangement joins TRBV6-2 or TRBV6-3 to TRBJ1-6; no clear D gene. With 2 bases removed from V and 9 bases from J, the gap between germline ends came to 20 bases. This CDR3 contains 17 residues. The V gene's germline CDR1 is MNHEY and CDR2 SVGEGT. In nucleotides, the CDR3 is TGTGCCAGCAGTTACCCCCGCTCGAGGGCGAAGGGTTCACCCCTCCACTTT. It encodes CASSYPRSRAKGSPLHF.

Worth noting for this clonotype: A junction end diverges from the germline sequence, so it may reflect a read error. The chain couples TRBV7-1 to TRBJ1-2, with a weak D call TRBD1 (6 bases). TRBV7-1 belongs to the ORF category, with a function that is uncertain. This CDR3 is built from 15 residues. CDR3 sequence: CASSQVQGLNYGYIF. The CDR3 DNA reads as TGTGCCAGCAGCCAGGTACAGGGCCTTAACTATGGCTACATCTTC.

This clonotype is medium-sized by share. The chain couples TRBV19 to TRBJ2-1; 7 positions agree with TRBD2. After removal of 3 bases from V and 3 bases from J, the junction contained 11 bases not matched to a gene. The CDR3 sequence is 17 residues long. CDR1 is LNHDA, CDR2 SQIVND, per germline (reference sequence). The CDR3 nucleotides read TGTGCCAGTAGTATTGGCGTTGCGGGAGACTTCTACAATGAGCAGTTCTTC. This sequence encodes CASSIGVAGDFYNEQFF.

This clonotype has a count of ten or more. This chain connects TRBV7-8 to TRBJ2-6; TRBD1 might be the D (6 bases). The CDR3 contains 19 residues. The V end lost 2 bases, the J end lost 2 bases, and 19 bases lay between the germline ends. Germline assignment: CDR1 SGHVS and CDR2 FQNEAQ. The CDR3 region has the DNA TGTGCCAGCAGCTTATGGGGTCTCAGGGGACGGCCTGGGGCCAACGTCCTGACTTTC. Translation: CASSLWGLRGRPGANVLTF.

This clonotype was found many times. The chain has TRBV12-3 or TRBV12-4 and TRBJ2-6; D possibly corresponds to TRBD1 (6 bases). Between the trimmed V and J ends, which lost 3 bases and 1 base, there was a span of 10 bases. CDR3 size: 16 residues. CDR3 loop: CASSLFQGSGANVLTF. CDR3 nucleotide sequence: TGTGCCAGCAGTTTGTTTCAGGGGTCTGGGGCCAACGTCCTGACTTTC.

Comments on this clonotype: A clone one base away is much larger, so this may be a read error. This sequence joins TRBV20-1 and TRBJ1-2; D gene unclear. The germline V gene has CDR1 DFQATT and CDR2 SNEGSKA (reference sequence). The CDR3 totals 13 residues. CDR3 amino acids: CSARDQPSYGCTF. Here the CDR3 DNA reads TGCAGTGCTAGAGATCAACCTTCCTATGGCTGCACCTTC.

This clonotype was seen ten or more times. The CDR3 region has the DNA TGTGCCAGCAGCCCCCGGGAGAACACTGAAGCTTTCTTT. Its protein is CASSPRENTEAFF. The V gene is TRBV7-9, the J gene TRBJ1-1; D ambiguous. The CDR3 contains 13 residues. Germline V gene sequence: CDR1 SEHNR, CDR2 FQNEAQ (reference sequence). V lost 5 bases, J lost 1 base, and 8 bases lay in between.

This clonotype was seen more than once but under ten times. The chain combines TRBV28 with TRBJ2-7, with 10 bases matching TRBD2. The length of the CDR3 is 14 residues. Germline CDR1 MDHEN, CDR2 SYDVKM. After removal of 9 bases from V and 4 bases from J, the junction contained 9 bases not matched to a gene. This chain's CDR3 is CASVSGRKVYEQYF. Written as DNA, the CDR3 is TGTGCCAGTGTTAGCGGGAGGAAAGTTTACGAGCAGTACTTC.

This clonotype has a count of ten or more. The CDR3 DNA reads as TGCAGCGTTGGTGGGGGACTAGCGGGAGGGGAGACCCAGTACTTC. Protein sequence: CSVGGGLAGGETQYF. The chain combines TRBV29-1 with TRBJ2-5; TRBD2 agrees at 16 bases. The V and J ends lost 4 bases and 5 bases, in that order; junction bases with no gene match: 4. The CDR3 totals 15 residues. Germline CDR1 SQVTM, CDR2 ANQGSEA. Full variable domain (outside the CDR3, taken from reference TRBV29-1 and TRBJ2-5): SAVISQKPSRDICQRGTSLTIQCQVDSQVTMMFWYRQQPGQSLTLIATANQGSEATYESGFVIDKFPISRPNLTFSTLTVSNMSPEDSSIYLCSVGGGLAGGETQYFGPGTRLLVL.

This clonotype was detected many times. The J gene is TRBJ2-3, the V gene TRBV9; 10 positions agree with TRBD2. This CDR3 region has 14 residues. CDR1 and CDR2 (germline): SGDLS, YYNGEE. J gave up 3 bases and V 4 bases, and 2 bases lay outside the gene matches. The CDR3 region has the DNA TGTGCCAGCAGCAAGGGACTAGCGACAGATACGCAGTATTTT. Amino acid sequence: CASSKGLATDTQYF. Full variable domain (outside the CDR3, taken from reference TRBV9 and TRBJ2-3): DSGVTQTPKHLITATGQRVTLRCSPRSGDLSVYWYQQSLDQGLQFLIQYYNGEERAKGNILERFSAQQFPDLHSELNLSSLELGDSALYFCASSKGLATDTQYFGPGTRLTVL.

The rearrangement joins TRBV20-1 to TRBJ1-5, with D uncertain. Germline V gene lookup returns CDR1 DFQATT and CDR2 SNEGSKA (reference sequence). Between the trimmed V and J ends, which lost 0 bases and 6 bases, there was a span of 12 bases. The CDR3 extends over 14 amino acids. CDR3: CSARDVAATQPQHF. The CDR3 DNA sequence: TGCAGTGCTAGAGATGTGGCCGCTACTCAGCCCCAGCATTTT.

With regard to this clonotype: One base away lies a much larger clone, so this may be a sequencing read error. The final CDR3 position lacks the conserved phenylalanine or tryptophan, pointing to a likely read error. Written as DNA, the CDR3 is TGTGCCAGCAGCCAATCTAGCATTGAGCAGTTCTCC. Its protein is CASSQSSIEQFS. The rearrangement joins TRBV14 to TRBJ2-1, with D perhaps TRBD2 (5 bases). CDR1 SGHDN and CDR2 FVKESK come from the germline V gene. The ends were cut back, 2 bases at V and 9 bases at J, with 8 bases in the middle. The CDR3 length is 12 residues.

Details on this clonotype: This may stem from a read error, because a much larger clone lies one nucleotide away. The chain links TRBV4-1 to TRBJ2-1; D is unclear. Trimming pared 0 bases from V and 8 bases from J, leaving 14 bases between. Germline CDR1 is MGHRA and CDR2 is YSYEKL. CDR3 length: 15 amino acids. CDR3 sequence reads: CASSQEVHQAYEQFF. The CDR3 DNA is TGCGCCAGCAGCCAAGAAGTGCACCAGGCCTATGAGCAGTTCTTC.

This clonotype was seen ten or more times. The chain has TRBV20-1 and TRBJ1-2; D gene unclear. The CDR3 is 12 amino acids. CDR1 and CDR2 from the germline V gene are DFQATT and SNEGSKA (reference sequence). V was trimmed by 2 bases and J by 5 bases, leaving 9 bases between them. The CDR3 is CSARNREYGYTF. The CDR3 DNA reads TGCAGTGCTAGAAATAGGGAGTATGGCTACACCTTC.

This clonotype appeared a few times. V gene TRBV28 combines with J gene TRBJ2-7, with 8 bases identical to TRBD1. CDR3 length equals 19 residues. J was trimmed by 0 bases and V by 6 bases; bases with no gene match: 19. CDR1 and CDR2 from the germline V gene are MDHEN and SYDVKM. Here the CDR3 reads CASRPLLHHRQGPSYEQYF. CDR3 coding DNA: TGTGCCAGCAGACCCTTACTTCATCATCGACAGGGGCCCTCCTACGAGCAGTACTTC.

A word on this clonotype: This may come from a read error, since a much larger clone is one base off. V and J are TRBV12-3 or TRBV12-4 and TRBJ1-2, with D unresolved. The CDR3 contains 14 residues. The germline V and J ends were trimmed by 7 bases and 6 bases, with 18 bases remaining between them. CDR3 coding DNA: TGTGCCAGCAAACCCCCGGGCCAGGAGGATGGCTACACCTTC. Translation gives CASKPPGQEDGYTF.

This clonotype has at least ten counts. This chain uses TRBV4-2 with TRBJ2-5; TRBD2 aligns across 9 bases. This CDR3 spans 15 amino acids. J was trimmed by 1 base and V by 5 bases; bases with no gene match: 5. CDR1 and CDR2 from the germline V gene are LGHNA and YNFKEQ. The CDR3 here is CASSYQAGGQETQYF. The CDR3 nucleotides read TGTGCCAGCAGCTACCAAGCGGGGGGCCAAGAGACCCAGTACTTC.